Listed below are T cell receptor beta chains from one sample, sequenced in a study of blood T cell repertoires in COVID-19. Profiling relied on immunoSEQ multiplex PCR, and the TCRdb table lists in-frame clones only, not all of them. The sample lists about 73,000 clones; roughly 83% were seen once. Sequenced material: peripheral blood. Receptors originate from a man aged 80 or over with active or convalescent COVID-19. CDR3s include the opening cysteine and the closing phenylalanine or tryptophan. The order of the fields is CDR3 length, J gene, clone size, D gene, V gene, CDR3 protein, CDR3 DNA. The D gene is left open where the match is weak. Clone size is not always given. Where it is, it says once, few, many or a class for expanded clones.

len: 16; j_gene: TRBJ1-1; abundance: NA; d_gene: TRBD1; v_gene: TRBV19; CDR3aa: CASRRLGGQGVYEAFF; CDR3nt: TGTGCCAGTAGAAGACTAGGGGGACAGGGGGTTTATGAAGCTTTCTTT
len: 13; j_gene: TRBJ2-5; abundance: NA; d_gene: NA; v_gene: TRBV18; CDR3aa: CASSPGSQETQYF; CDR3nt: TGTGCCAGCTCCCCCGGGAGCCAAGAGACCCAGTACTTC
len: 14; j_gene: TRBJ2-5; abundance: NA; d_gene: TRBD2; v_gene: TRBV19; CDR3aa: CASSLTSGQETQYF; CDR3nt: TGTGCCAGTAGTTTAACTAGCGGTCAGGAGACCCAGTACTTC
len: 15; j_gene: TRBJ1-6; abundance: NA; d_gene: NA; v_gene: TRBV3-1/TRBV3-2; CDR3aa: CASSQVEGINSPLHF; CDR3nt: TGTGCCAGCAGCCAAGTGGAGGGGATTAATTCACCCCTCCACTTT
len: 21; j_gene: TRBJ2-5; abundance: NA; d_gene: NA; v_gene: TRBV4-1; CDR3aa: CASSQYPGPPGPSAYWETQYF; CDR3nt: TGCGCCAGCAGCCAATACCCGGGCCCGCCGGGGCCTAGCGCCTATTGGGAGACCCAGTACTTC
len: 15; j_gene: TRBJ2-2; abundance: NA; d_gene: NA; v_gene: TRBV30; CDR3aa: CAWSVNNLRTGELFF; CDR3nt: TGTGCCTGGAGTGTAAACAACCTGAGGACCGGGGAGCTGTTTTTT
len: 15; j_gene: TRBJ2-7; abundance: few; d_gene: TRBD1; v_gene: TRBV6-5; CDR3aa: CASSQSRQGAYEQYF; CDR3nt: TGTGCCAGCAGTCAGTCCCGGCAGGGGGCCTACGAGCAGTACTTC
len: 15; j_gene: TRBJ2-3; abundance: NA; d_gene: NA; v_gene: TRBV4-1; CDR3aa: CASSQRWGVRGTQYF; CDR3nt: TGCGCCAGCAGCCAGCGTTGGGGGGTGAGAGGTACGCAGTATTTT
len: 16; j_gene: TRBJ1-2; abundance: few; d_gene: NA; v_gene: TRBV5-1; CDR3aa: CASSLRYGEVNYGYTF; CDR3nt: TGCGCCAGCAGCTTGAGGTACGGGGAGGTGAACTATGGCTACACCTTC
len: 15; j_gene: TRBJ2-7; abundance: NA; d_gene: NA; v_gene: TRBV4-2; CDR3aa: CASSQDGSSSYEQYF; CDR3nt: TGTGCCAGCAGCCAAGATGGTAGCAGCTCCTACGAGCAGTACTTC
len: 16; j_gene: TRBJ2-2; abundance: NA; d_gene: TRBD1; v_gene: TRBV5-1; CDR3aa: CASSPPTGGNTGELFF; CDR3nt: TGCGCCAGCAGCCCCCCGACAGGGGGCAACACCGGGGAGCTGTTTTTT
len: 14; j_gene: TRBJ2-1; abundance: NA; d_gene: TRBD2; v_gene: TRBV7-2; CDR3aa: CASSPVRGGNEQFF; CDR3nt: TGTGCCAGCAGCCCCGTACGCGGGGGGAATGAGCAGTTCTTC
len: 13; j_gene: TRBJ2-1; abundance: NA; d_gene: NA; v_gene: TRBV6-4; CDR3aa: CASSDFPGNEQFF; CDR3nt: TGTGCCAGCAGTGACTTTCCAGGGAATGAGCAGTTCTTC
len: 17; j_gene: TRBJ1-5; abundance: NA; d_gene: TRBD1; v_gene: TRBV11-2; CDR3aa: CASSLGQGVGSNQPQHF; CDR3nt: TGTGCCAGCAGCTTGGGACAGGGGGTGGGGAGCAATCAGCCCCAGCATTTT
len: 15; j_gene: TRBJ1-2; abundance: few; d_gene: TRBD1; v_gene: TRBV30; CDR3aa: CAWSVMTGQIRGYTF; CDR3nt: TGTGCCTGGAGTGTTATGACAGGGCAAATAAGAGGCTACACCTTC
len: 13; j_gene: TRBJ2-7; abundance: NA; d_gene: NA; v_gene: TRBV12-3/TRBV12-4; CDR3aa: CASSPRSSHEQYF; CDR3nt: TGTGCCAGCAGTCCCAGGTCATCCCACGAGCAGTACTTC
len: 14; j_gene: TRBJ1-2; abundance: NA; d_gene: NA; v_gene: TRBV6-5; CDR3aa: CASSYAGKNYGYTF; CDR3nt: TGTGCCAGCAGTTACGCAGGGAAGAACTATGGCTACACCTTC
len: 13; j_gene: TRBJ1-4; abundance: NA; d_gene: NA; v_gene: TRBV2; CDR3aa: CASRRDRGEKLFF; CDR3nt: TGTGCCAGCAGGCGGGATAGAGGTGAAAAACTGTTTTTT
len: 16; j_gene: TRBJ2-7; abundance: NA; d_gene: TRBD1; v_gene: TRBV2; CDR3aa: CASNGLRTGLSYEQYF; CDR3nt: TGTGCCAGCAACGGTCTCCGGACAGGCCTGTCCTACGAGCAGTACTTC
len: 15; j_gene: TRBJ1-6; abundance: once; d_gene: NA; v_gene: TRBV5-1; CDR3aa: CASSVTGRDSSPLHF; CDR3nt: TGCGCCAGCAGCGTGACAGGACGAGATAGTTCACCCCTCCACTTT
len: 17; j_gene: TRBJ2-7; abundance: NA; d_gene: TRBD2; v_gene: TRBV5-6; CDR3aa: CASSLSLAGGNLYEQYF; CDR3nt: TGTGCCAGCAGCCTGTCCCTAGCGGGAGGGAATCTCTACGAGCAGTACTTC
len: 14; j_gene: TRBJ1-5; abundance: once; d_gene: NA; v_gene: TRBV2; CDR3aa: CASSASGANQPQHF; CDR3nt: TGTGCCAGCAGTGCGTCAGGGGCGAATCAGCCCCAGCATTTT
len: 15; j_gene: TRBJ2-3; abundance: NA; d_gene: NA; v_gene: TRBV9; CDR3aa: CASSASGTGTDTQYF; CDR3nt: TGTGCCAGCAGCGCCTCCGGGACTGGCACAGATACGCAGTATTTT
len: 16; j_gene: TRBJ2-1; abundance: NA; d_gene: TRBD1; v_gene: TRBV11-2; CDR3aa: CASSTQRDRAMNEQFF; CDR3nt: TGTGCCAGCAGCACCCAACGGGACAGAGCGATGAATGAGCAGTTCTTC
len: 15; j_gene: TRBJ1-6; abundance: NA; d_gene: TRBD1; v_gene: TRBV5-5; CDR3aa: CASSPTGTDYSPLHF; CDR3nt: TGTGCCAGCAGCCCGACCGGGACAGATTATTCACCCCTCCACTTT
len: 13; j_gene: TRBJ1-4; abundance: NA; d_gene: NA; v_gene: TRBV2; CDR3aa: CASSDREGEKLFF; CDR3nt: TGTGCCAGCAGTGACAGGGAGGGGGAAAAACTGTTTTTT
len: 16; j_gene: TRBJ2-3; abundance: NA; d_gene: TRBD2; v_gene: TRBV7-8; CDR3aa: CASSSLRGARTDTQYF; CDR3nt: TGTGCCAGCAGCTCTTTGCGGGGGGCCCGCACAGATACGCAGTATTTT
len: 15; j_gene: TRBJ2-3; abundance: NA; d_gene: TRBD2; v_gene: TRBV28; CDR3aa: CASSSPGLGTDTQYF; CDR3nt: TGTGCCAGCAGTTCCCCGGGACTAGGCACAGATACGCAGTATTTT
len: 15; j_gene: TRBJ2-2; abundance: NA; d_gene: NA; v_gene: TRBV11-2; CDR3aa: CASSWQSQHTGELFF; CDR3nt: TGTGCCAGCAGCTGGCAGTCACAGCACACCGGGGAGCTGTTTTTT